Below are 16 T cell receptor beta chains sequenced from a single sample in a study of blood T cell repertoires in COVID-19. The repertoire was sequenced with immunoSEQ multiplex PCR; TCRdb's copy has only in-frame clones and lacks some. The data hold around 83,000 clones, with over 75% observed a single time. The sequenced material came from peripheral blood. The receptors derive from a woman in her 70s with acute or convalescent COVID-19.

The chain is built from TRBV5-8 and TRBJ1-5, with D hard to call. Deletions cut 1 base from V and 4 bases from J, with 9 bases between. This CDR3 has 14 amino acids. Germline V gene data show CDR1 as SGHTS and CDR2 as YDEGEE. The DNA of the CDR3 is TGTGCCAGCAGCTTGATACAGTCGAATCAGCCCCAGCATTTT. Its protein product is CASSLIQSNQPQHF.

In its sample, this clone was seen once. J is TRBJ1-2 and V is TRBV3-1 (or the pseudogene TRBV3-2), with 7 bases matching TRBD1. The germline gives CDR1 LGHDT, CDR2 YNNKEL (reference sequence). V gave up 2 bases and J gave up 5 bases; unmatched junction bases: 11. This CDR3 contains 16 residues. The CDR3 sequence: CASSQLDGQELYGYTF. The CDR3 DNA sequence: TGTGCCAGCAGCCAACTGGACGGACAGGAGTTGTATGGCTACACCTTC.

The genes are TRBV30 and TRBJ1-3, with 7 bases that match TRBD1. The ends lost 4 bases at V and 2 bases at J; junction bases unmatched: 17. Per the germline V gene, CDR1 is GTSNPN and CDR2 is SVGIG (reference sequence). This CDR3 region has 18 residues. The CDR3 bases are TGTGCCTGGAACCGACGGGACAGCGAAATTTCTCCTGGAAACACCATATATTTT. It is translated as CAWNRRDSEISPGNTIYF.

V gene TRBV3-1 (or the pseudogene TRBV3-2) combines with J gene TRBJ2-7; possible D gene TRBD1, 5 bases. Trimming removed 1 base at V and 3 bases at J, with 13 bases between. CDR1 and CDR2 (germline): LGHDT, YNNKEL (reference sequence). The CDR3 covers 15 residues. CDR3: CASSQGWGAGYEQYV. CDR3 DNA sequence: TGTGCCAGCAGCCAAGGTTGGGGCGCCGGCTACGAGCAGTACGTC.

This clone was recorded only once. The chain recombines TRBV19 with TRBJ1-4, with 9 positions matching TRBD1. The CDR3 extends over 13 amino acids. The germline CDR1 and CDR2 sequences are LNHDA and SQIVND (reference sequence). Germline trimming cut 6 bases from V and 7 bases from J; bases unmatched to any gene: 3. In DNA, the CDR3 is TGTGCCAGTAGCAGGACAGGGGTTGAAAAACTGTTTTTT. Protein sequence: CASSRTGVEKLFF.

The chain is built from TRBV10-3 and TRBJ2-7; D remains unclear. Trimming removed 0 bases at V and 3 bases at J, with 3 bases between. This CDR3 has 12 amino acids. CDR1 ENHRY and CDR2 SYGVKD come from the germline V gene. CDR3 sequence: CAISESLYEQYV. CDR3 in DNA: TGTGCCATCAGTGAGTCTCTCTACGAGCAGTACGTC.

The rearrangement links TRBV5-6 to TRBJ1-2; D is unclear. CDR3 length equals 18 residues. Trimming took 3 bases from V and 4 from J, leaving 25 bases between them. Germline V CDR1 and CDR2: SGHDT, YYEEEE. CDR3 residues: CASSSKRGPREGSYGYTF. Written as DNA, the CDR3 is TGTGCCAGCAGCTCCAAAAGAGGACCCCGGGAGGGAAGCTATGGCTACACCTTC.

The chain uses TRBV7-8 and TRBJ2-1; D gene unclear. CDR1 and CDR2 from the germline V gene are SGHVS and FQNEAQ. CDR3 length: 14 residues. Trimming took off 1 base at V and 8 bases at J, with 12 bases between the two ends. CDR3 sequence: CASSLDTGRDEQFF. The DNA for the CDR3 is TGTGCCAGCAGCTTAGATACGGGTCGGGATGAGCAGTTCTTC.

V is TRBV28 and J is TRBJ1-4, with D maybe TRBD1 (5 bases). CDR3 length: 13 residues. The V gene's germline CDR1 is MDHEN and CDR2 SYDVKM. V was cut by 7 bases and J by 7 bases, with 13 bases left in between. CDR3 sequence reads: CASTPGGSEKLFF. CDR3 in DNA: TGTGCCAGCACTCCGGGGGGGTCTGAAAAACTGTTTTTT.

The chain is built from TRBV9 and TRBJ1-4, with 9 bases fitting TRBD1. Germline-derived CDR1 and CDR2 are SGDLS and YYNGEE. This CDR3 spans 14 amino acids. After removal of 3 bases from V and 7 bases from J, the junction contained 4 bases not matched to a gene. The CDR3 here is CASSGETGGEKLFF. Written as DNA, the CDR3 is TGTGCCAGCAGCGGAGAGACAGGGGGTGAAAAACTGTTTTTT.

The chain couples TRBV27 to TRBJ1-6, with 8 bases aligning to TRBD1. The CDR3 loop spans 15 amino acids. Germline-derived CDR1 and CDR2 are MNHEY and SMNVEV (reference sequence). J lost 0 bases, V lost 7 bases, and 2 bases had no gene match. The CDR3 bases are TGTGCCAGCAAAGGACAGGGCTCCTATAATTCACCCCTCCACTTT. The encoded protein is CASKGQGSYNSPLHF.

V is TRBV4-3 and J is TRBJ2-1; TRBD2 aligns across 7 bases. J gave up 2 bases and V 1 base, and 8 bases lay outside the gene matches. From germline, CDR1 is LGHNA and CDR2 YSLEER. The CDR3 runs 17 residues. The CDR3 is CASSQVLRERAYNEQFF. The DNA of the CDR3 is TGCGCCAGCAGCCAAGTGTTGCGGGAGAGGGCCTACAATGAGCAGTTCTTC.

This chain links TRBV21-1 with TRBJ2-3; TRBD2, as called in the table, went unchecked against the DNA. TRBV21-1 constitutes a pseudogene. This CDR3 has 18 residues. The CDR3 nucleotides read TGTGCCAGCAGCAAAGGGGGCAGCGGGGGGGCCCTCACAGATACGCAGTATTTT. Encoded protein: CASSKGGSGGALTDTQYF.

The chain links TRBV6-5 to TRBJ2-6; D not certain. V was clipped by 0 bases and J by 2 bases, with 8 bases between them. Germline CDR1 reads MNHEY; CDR2 reads SVGAGI. The CDR3 covers 16 residues. The CDR3 nucleotides read TGTGCCAGCAGTTACTCTCAGGTGGCTGGGGCCAACGTCCTGACTTTC. This sequence encodes CASSYSQVAGANVLTF.

This chain joins TRBV7-6 and TRBJ2-1; 15 bases are shared with TRBD2. V lost 6 bases to trimming and J lost 10 bases; unmatched junction nucleotides: 13. Per the germline V gene, CDR1 is SGHVS and CDR2 is FNYEAQ. The CDR3 is 17 amino acids. The DNA for the CDR3 is TGTGCCAGCAGTTTGGAATATTGGACTAGCGGGGGGGCGGAGCAGTTCTTC. This codes for CASSLEYWTSGGAEQFF.

The sample holds one count of this clone. The chain couples TRBV21-1 to TRBJ2-5; the table's D gene call, TRBD1, was not cross checked with the DNA. TRBV21-1 is listed as a pseudogene. The CDR3 extends over 13 amino acids. The CDR3 here is CASSKDRVETQYF. CDR3 nucleotides: TGTGCCAGCAGCAAGGACAGGGTAGAGACCCAGTACTTC.